The source of this T cell receptor beta chain is a study of blood T cell repertoires in COVID-19. The wider study: Sources were T cells, B-cell-depleted T cells, or PBMCs; the material itself was cDNA or gDNA.

Germline V CDR1 and CDR2: SGHAT, FQNNGV. This CDR3 comprises 16 residues. V trimming: 5 bases; J trimming: 5 bases; junction bases outside the gene matches: 6. Original processing methods: From reference gene primer amplification, estimates of nucleated cell counts were derived. Sequencing was performed with immunoSEQ multiplex PCR; in TCRdb, only in-frame clones are kept and a portion is missing. That table gives V, J and clone size, and the DNA gave D and trimming. The data hold 200,000 to 250,000 clones, with almost 90% observed a single time. Material: peripheral blood. The chain carries TRBV11-2 and TRBJ2-5; 15 bases are a match to TRBD2. The TCR was taken from an older woman with acute or convalescent COVID-19. CDR3 nucleotides: TGTGCCAGCAGCCGCGGGACTAGCGGGGGGCCGGAGACCCAGTACTTC. It is translated as CASSRGTSGGPETQYF.